Below are 32 T cell receptor beta chains sequenced from a single sample in a study of blood T cell repertoires in COVID-19. Here immunoSEQ multiplex PCR was the method, and the copy in TCRdb shows in-frame clones only, minus some. The table has roughly 26,000 clones, roughly 70% seen once. The sequenced sample consisted of peripheral blood. The receptors were gathered from a man aged 55 to 69 with active or convalescent COVID-19.

The J gene is TRBJ1-1, the V gene TRBV6-2 or TRBV6-3, with 9 bases matching TRBD1. The V gene end was trimmed by 2 bases and the J gene end by 12 bases; junction bases not matched to a gene: 10. The V gene's germline CDR1 is MNHEY and CDR2 SVGEGT. The CDR3 is 14 residues long. CDR3 loop: CASSYAKDRGNSFF. DNA of the CDR3: TGTGCCAGCAGTTACGCGAAGGACAGGGGAAACTCTTTCTTT.

The chain couples TRBV9 to TRBJ2-2; 10 nucleotides line up with TRBD2. This CDR3 comprises 16 residues. The ends lost 4 bases at V and 7 bases at J; junction bases unmatched: 10. The germline gives CDR1 SGDLS, CDR2 YYNGEE. This CDR3 is CASSNPSGGRGGELFF. The CDR3 DNA sequence: TGTGCCAGCAGCAATCCTAGCGGGGGAAGAGGCGGGGAGCTGTTTTTT.

The CDR3 loop is CASSRLARQYF. The CDR3 region has the DNA TGTGCCAGCAGCCGACTAGCGCGACAGTACTTC. The chain employs TRBV5-6 and TRBJ2-5, with 8 positions matching TRBD2. From germline, CDR1 is SGHDT and CDR2 YYEEEE. The CDR3 totals 11 residues. Trimming took 4 bases from V and 11 from J; bases not matched to a gene: 4.

This clone was counted once. The CDR3 DNA sequence: TGTGCCAGCAGCCAAGCAGGTTACAATGAGCAGTTCTTC. Translating it yields CASSQAGYNEQFF. The rearrangement joins TRBV5-4 to TRBJ2-1; D gene unclear. This CDR3 region has 13 residues. Germline V gives CDR1 SGHNT, CDR2 YYREEE (reference sequence). V gave up 4 bases and J gave up 4 bases, with 9 bases separating them.

The V and J genes are TRBV4-1 and TRBJ2-2, with D unresolved. The length of the CDR3 is 16 residues. V was shortened by 4 bases and J by 0 bases, with 12 bases between the two germline ends. Germline lookup yields CDR1 MGHRA and CDR2 YSYEKL. The CDR3: CASSLATPANTGELFF. DNA of the CDR3: TGCGCCAGCAGCCTAGCCACACCTGCGAACACCGGGGAGCTGTTTTTT.

J is TRBJ2-5 and V is TRBV5-1; no clear D gene. The V end was cut by 0 bases, the J end by 3 bases, with 6 bases between. This CDR3 spans 13 amino acids. Germline V gives CDR1 SGHRS, CDR2 YFSETQ. Here the CDR3 DNA reads TGCGCCAGCAGCTTGGACCTAGAAGAGACCCAGTACTTC. It is translated as CASSLDLEETQYF.

V and J are TRBV6-1 and TRBJ2-1; possible D gene TRBD2, 6 bases. Germline CDR1 is MNHNS and CDR2 is SASEGT. This CDR3 spans 16 amino acids. Trimming took 4 bases from V and 8 from J, leaving 21 bases between them. CDR3 DNA sequence: TGTGCCAGCAGTGTAGGTATTCAAACCTGGGGGGATGAGCAGTTCTTC. Protein product: CASSVGIQTWGDEQFF.

V is TRBV11-2 and J is TRBJ1-3; 8 bases are a match to TRBD1. Germline V gives CDR1 SGHAT, CDR2 FQNNGV. The CDR3 loop spans 16 amino acids. V lost 5 bases, J lost 3 bases, and 9 bases stayed unmatched. The CDR3 coding sequence is TGTGCCAGCAGCACAAACCGCGGACAGGGTGGAAACACCATATATTTT. Translation: CASSTNRGQGGNTIYF.

The chain recombines TRBV12-3 or TRBV12-4 with TRBJ1-5, with unresolved D. V was trimmed by 5 bases and J by 6 bases, leaving 11 bases between them. This CDR3 has 13 amino acids. Written as DNA, the CDR3 is TGTGCCAGCAGTATTCAGACGGGTCAGCCCCAGCATTTT. Its protein is CASSIQTGQPQHF.

The V gene is TRBV3-1 (or the pseudogene TRBV3-2), the J gene TRBJ1-6; perhaps TRBD1 as D (5 bases). Trimming removed 4 bases at V and 7 bases at J, with 14 bases between. The germline CDR1 and CDR2 sequences are LGHDT and YNNKEL (reference sequence). The CDR3 has 15 residues. In DNA, the CDR3 is TGTGCCAGCAGCCCAAGGGCAGGGTGGAATTCACCCCTCCACTTT. It translates to CASSPRAGWNSPLHF.

The V call is TRBV29-1, the J call TRBJ2-3, with 15 nucleotides matching TRBD2. Germline trimming cut 6 bases from V and 2 bases from J; bases unmatched to any gene: 6. CDR3 length: 16 amino acids. The germline V gene has CDR1 SQVTM and CDR2 ANQGSEA. The CDR3 loop reads CSVSGTSGRTTDTQYF. Here the CDR3 DNA reads TGCAGCGTGTCGGGGACTAGCGGGAGGACCACAGATACGCAGTATTTT.

The chain employs TRBV6-5 and TRBJ2-1; D ambiguous. The CDR3 contains 14 residues. Germline lookup yields CDR1 MNHEY and CDR2 SVGAGI. V shed 8 bases and J shed 3 bases, with 14 bases lying between them. The chain's CDR3 is CASLESILYNEQFF. CDR3 DNA sequence: TGTGCCAGCTTAGAATCTATTCTCTACAATGAGCAGTTCTTC.

The chain joins TRBV9 to TRBJ1-2; 8 positions match TRBD1. CDR3 length: 14 residues. Germline assignment: CDR1 SGDLS and CDR2 YYNGEE. V shed 2 bases and J 4 bases; nucleotides not matched to a gene: 4. The CDR3 DNA is TGTGCCAGCAGCGTTACGACAGGGGTCTATGGCTACACCTTC. Translation gives CASSVTTGVYGYTF.

The sample holds a few counts of this clone. V gene TRBV7-9 combines with J gene TRBJ1-2, with D maybe TRBD1 (5 bases). V lost 5 bases and J lost 7, with 17 bases in between. The germline gives CDR1 SEHNR, CDR2 FQNEAQ (reference sequence). The CDR3 consists of 14 residues. CDR3 in amino acids: CASSPTLGGSGYTF. Written as DNA, the CDR3 is TGTGCCAGCAGCCCCACCTTGGGGGGATCTGGCTACACCTTC.

This chain connects TRBV19 to TRBJ2-6, with D hard to call. CDR1 is LNHDA, CDR2 SQIVND, per germline (reference sequence). The CDR3 sequence is 13 residues long. Trimming took 5 bases from V and 2 from J, leaving 4 bases between them. The CDR3 coding sequence is TGTGCCAGTAGTCCAGCTGGGGCCAACGTCCTGACTTTC. Protein sequence: CASSPAGANVLTF.

The chain uses TRBV6-6 and TRBJ1-5, with TRBD1 matching 7 bases. This CDR3 contains 16 residues. Germline V gene data show CDR1 as MNHNY and CDR2 as SVGAGI (reference sequence). Trimming took 2 bases from V and 0 from J; bases not matched to a gene: 4. The CDR3 spells CASSYPGTDSNQPQHF. CDR3 bases: TGTGCCAGCAGTTACCCCGGGACAGATAGCAATCAGCCCCAGCATTTT.

The rearrangement uses TRBV28 and TRBJ1-4, with TRBD1 as a possible D gene (5 bases). In germline, CDR1 is MDHEN, CDR2 SYDVKM. This CDR3 is 15 amino acids long. V dropped 8 bases and J dropped 8 bases, with 21 bases sitting between them. The CDR3 loop reads CASGAPGGFGEKLFF. CDR3 in DNA: TGTGCCAGCGGGGCCCCGGGCGGTTTTGGGGAAAAACTGTTTTTT. Based on the CDR3 plus reference TRBV28 and TRBJ1-4, the full variable domain is DVKVTQSSRYLVKRTGEKVFLECVQDMDHENMFWYRQDPGLGLRLIYFSYDVKMKEKGDIPEGYSVSREKKERFSLILESASTNQTSMYLCASGAPGGFGEKLFFGSGTQLSVL.

The gene calls are TRBV28 and TRBJ1-5, with no clear D. Trimming cost V 8 bases and J 1 base, with 12 bases left between them. In germline, CDR1 is MDHEN, CDR2 SYDVKM. The CDR3 is 14 amino acids. The CDR3 DNA sequence: TGTGCCAGCTGCCCGGGCGGGAGCAATCAGCCCCAGCATTTT. Residues: CASCPGGSNQPQHF.

This clone was found once. The genes are TRBV18 and TRBJ1-1; possibly TRBD1 for D (6 bases). The CDR3 length is 16 residues. Germline V gene data show CDR1 as KGHSH and CDR2 as LQKENI. Trimming pared 3 bases from V and 0 bases from J, leaving 14 bases between. The CDR3 protein is CASSPRTVGMNTEAFF. CDR3 bases: TGTGCCAGCTCACCCCGGACAGTGGGTATGAACACTGAAGCTTTCTTT.

V usage is TRBV10-3 and J usage is TRBJ1-2; D not resolved. This CDR3 is built from 15 residues. The germline CDR1 and CDR2 sequences are ENHRY and SYGVKD. Trimming pared 6 bases from V and 0 bases from J, leaving 14 bases between. The CDR3 spells CAIRSPLSTNYGYTF. The CDR3 region has the DNA TGTGCCATCAGATCACCCCTGTCTACTAACTATGGCTACACCTTC.

The rearrangement joins TRBV5-1 to TRBJ1-4; 8 nucleotides align to TRBD1. V was pared by 3 bases and J by 3 bases, with 1 base of the junction left unmatched. There are 14 residues in the CDR3. Germline values: CDR1 SGHRS, CDR2 YFSETQ. The CDR3 protein is CASSSGGPNEKLFF. Here the CDR3 DNA reads TGCGCCAGCAGCTCAGGGGGCCCTAATGAAAAACTGTTTTTT.

The chain carries TRBV5-1 and TRBJ2-1; D perhaps matches TRBD2 (6 bases). The V end lost 0 bases, the J end lost 2 bases, and 9 bases lay between the germline ends. This CDR3 has 15 residues. The germline V gene has CDR1 SGHRS and CDR2 YFSETQ. In nucleotides, the CDR3 is TGCGCCAGCAGCTTGGGGGGGGAACCCTACAATGAGCAGTTCTTC. It yields the protein CASSLGGEPYNEQFF. Full variable domain (remainder filled in from reference TRBV5-1 and TRBJ2-1): KAGVTQTPRYLIKTRGQQVTLSCSPISGHRSVSWYQQTPGQGLQFLFEYFSETQRNKGNFPGRFSGRQFSNSRSEMNVSTLELGDSALYLCASSLGGEPYNEQFFGPGTRLTVL.

The CDR3 region has the DNA TGCGCCAGGGTGGGTACTAGCGCGCATTACAATGAGCAGTTCTTC. Encoded protein: CARVGTSAHYNEQFF. The chain carries TRBV10-1 and TRBJ2-1, with 7 nucleotides matching TRBD2. V lost 9 bases to trimming and J lost 4 bases; unmatched junction nucleotides: 12. This CDR3 is built from 15 residues. Looked up from germline, CDR1 is WNHNN and CDR2 is SYGVQD (reference sequence).

This chain connects TRBV7-9 to TRBJ1-5; D is unclear. V was shortened by 7 bases and J by 4 bases, with 11 bases between the two germline ends. Germline assignment: CDR1 SEHNR and CDR2 FQNEAQ (reference sequence). The CDR3 is 13 amino acids. The CDR3: CASTPGENQPQHF. The CDR3 DNA reads TGTGCCAGCACCCCTGGGGAGAATCAGCCCCAGCATTTT.

The chain combines TRBV19 with TRBJ2-3; 8 nucleotides align to TRBD2. J gave up 3 bases and V 5 bases, and 7 bases lay outside the gene matches. The CDR3 is made up of 15 amino acids. The V gene's germline CDR1 is LNHDA and CDR2 SQIVND (reference sequence). CDR3 DNA sequence: TGTGCCAGTAGTCCCTCGGGGGGGCATACAGATACGCAGTATTTT. Translating it yields CASSPSGGHTDTQYF.

The rearrangement joins TRBV10-3 to TRBJ2-3; possible D gene TRBD2, 5 bases. Germline CDR1 is ENHRY and CDR2 is SYGVKD. The CDR3 loop spans 18 amino acids. Between the trimmed V and J ends, which lost 7 bases and 0 bases, there was a span of 23 bases. CDR3 sequence: CAIKAYLGRESSTDTQYF. The CDR3 coding sequence is TGTGCCATCAAAGCCTACCTAGGGAGAGAGTCTAGCACAGATACGCAGTATTTT.

This clone occurred a few times. The chain is built from TRBV9 and TRBJ1-2, with a possible D match to TRBD1 (6 bases). Germline V gene lookup returns CDR1 SGDLS and CDR2 YYNGEE. Trimming left V 2 bases short and J 3 bases short, with 11 bases between. The CDR3 extends over 14 amino acids. CDR3: CASSVTTGHYGYTF. The DNA for the CDR3 is TGTGCCAGCAGCGTTACAACAGGGCACTATGGCTACACCTTC.

The V gene is TRBV30, the J gene TRBJ1-2; weak D call: TRBD1 (5 bases). Germline V gives CDR1 GTSNPN, CDR2 SVGIG (reference sequence). CDR3 length: 12 residues. Between the trimmed V and J ends, which lost 5 bases and 6 bases, there was a span of 13 bases. This chain's CDR3 is CAWSAGTHGYTF. The DNA of the CDR3 is TGTGCCTGGTCGGCGGGGACCCATGGCTACACCTTC.

This chain connects TRBV27 to TRBJ1-4; D call uncertain. The CDR3 is 13 amino acids. Germline loops: CDR1 MNHEY, CDR2 SMNVEV (reference sequence). Trimming removed 3 bases at V and 9 bases at J, with 11 bases between. The CDR3 sequence: CASSFAGSKKLFF. The CDR3 DNA follows: TGTGCCAGCAGTTTTGCGGGTAGTAAAAAACTGTTTTTT.

The rearrangement joins TRBV6-2 or TRBV6-3 to TRBJ1-1; possible D gene TRBD1, 6 bases. The CDR3 totals 14 residues. Germline loops: CDR1 MNHEY, CDR2 SVGEGT. V was trimmed by 6 bases and J by 6 bases, leaving 17 bases between them. CDR3: CASSQYLQGAEAFF. For the CDR3, the DNA is TGTGCCAGCAGCCAATACCTACAGGGCGCTGAAGCTTTCTTT.

This rearrangement joins TRBV29-1 to TRBJ1-1; D gene ambiguous. The germline V and J ends were trimmed by 3 bases and 0 bases, with 5 bases remaining between them. The germline gives CDR1 SQVTM, CDR2 ANQGSEA. The CDR3 has 12 amino acids. The CDR3 sequence: CSVEEMNTEAFF. The CDR3 nucleotides read TGCAGCGTTGAGGAGATGAACACTGAAGCTTTCTTT.

This chain connects TRBV27 to TRBJ1-2; TRBD1 aligns across 8 bases. Per germline, CDR1 MNHEY and CDR2 SMNVEV (reference sequence). The junction had 4 bases not matched to a gene; V was cut back by 1 base and J by 0 bases. CDR3 size: 16 residues. Written as DNA, the CDR3 is TGTGCCAGCAGTTTATACGACAGGGGCACTAACTATGGCTACACCTTC. Amino acids: CASSLYDRGTNYGYTF.